A single sample is the source of the 12 T cell receptor beta chains below, sequenced in a study of shared clonotypes between healthy human individuals. Libraries were prepared by immunoSEQ multiplex PCR; TCRdb keeps only in-frame clonotypes and omits some of them. This sample has approximately 2.3 million clones, with 90% to 95% found just once. Sequencing used naive CD4+ T cells from PBMCs. Noted subset: CD45RA+ positively selected. The receptor source for this set is a man aged 18 to 29 in good health. Some clones in this sample may be carry-over from other donors' samples.

The sample holds one count of this clone. The chain joins TRBV19 to TRBJ1-5; D unclear. The CDR3 extends over 14 amino acids. Trimming pared 6 bases from V and 0 bases from J, leaving 9 bases between. Germline CDR1 and CDR2: LNHDA and SQIVND (reference sequence). This chain's CDR3 is CASSSGRSNQPQHF. The CDR3 bases are TGTGCCAGTAGCTCGGGTCGTAGCAATCAGCCCCAGCATTTT.

DNA of the CDR3: TGTGCCAGCAGCTTAGTGTACTCACAGGGGGTAAAGGAAAAACTGTTTTTT. Protein sequence: CASSLVYSQGVKEKLFF. The chain employs TRBV7-9 and TRBJ1-4; 8 bases fit TRBD1. CDR1 is SEHNR, CDR2 FQNEAQ, per germline (reference sequence). V shed 1 base and J 8 bases; nucleotides not matched to a gene: 12. The CDR3 totals 17 residues.

The chain is built from TRBV2 and TRBJ2-1; the D gene is possibly TRBD2 (5 bases). CDR1 SNHLY and CDR2 FYNNEI come from the germline V gene. Deletions cut 10 bases from V and 0 bases from J, with 13 bases between. The CDR3 totals 14 residues. CDR3 residues: CATSGHSSYNEQFF. Here the CDR3 DNA reads TGTGCCACCAGCGGTCATAGCTCCTACAATGAGCAGTTCTTC. The complete variable domain, with remaining parts taken from reference TRBV2 and TRBJ2-1, reads EPEVTQTPSHQVTQMGQEVILRCVPISNHLYFYWYRQILGQKVEFLVSFYNNEISEKSEIFDDQFSVERPDGSNFTLKIRSTKLEDSAMYFCATSGHSSYNEQFFGPGTRLTVL.

The chain joins TRBV6-1 to TRBJ2-7, with 8 bases lining up with TRBD2. CDR3 length: 15 residues. The J segment lost 2 bases and the V segment lost 6 bases, leaving 9 bases of the junction unmatched. Germline V gives CDR1 MNHNS, CDR2 SASEGT. CDR3 sequence (DNA): TGTGCCAGCAGCGGTCATCGGACTAGCCCCTACGAGCAGTACTTC. Its protein is CASSGHRTSPYEQYF.

This sequence joins TRBV5-1 and TRBJ1-1, with 8 bases fitting TRBD1. Per germline, CDR1 SGHRS and CDR2 YFSETQ. V gave up 0 bases and J gave up 5 bases; unmatched junction bases: 9. This CDR3 spans 16 amino acids. Here the CDR3 DNA reads TGCGCCAGCAGCTTGGACGGACAGGGTAGAGGGACTGAAGCTTTCTTT. It encodes CASSLDGQGRGTEAFF.

The genes are TRBV2 and TRBJ1-3; tentative D call: TRBD1 (5 bases). This CDR3 is built from 15 residues. Trimming shortened V by 5 bases and J by 6 bases, and 17 bases separated the two germline ends. Germline V gene sequence: CDR1 SNHLY, CDR2 FYNNEI. CDR3 sequence reads: CASSYNRPSLNTIYF. DNA of the CDR3: TGTGCCAGCAGTTATAACAGGCCCTCCCTAAACACCATATATTTT.

V is TRBV19 and J is TRBJ2-7; D is ambiguous. V shed 4 bases and J shed 3 bases, with 10 bases lying between them. The CDR3 spans 13 residues. CDR1 LNHDA and CDR2 SQIVND come from the germline V gene (reference sequence). The CDR3 DNA follows: TGTGCCAGTAGTAAACCCCCCAACTACGAGCAGTACTTC. It specifies CASSKPPNYEQYF.

The chain uses TRBV5-1 and TRBJ2-2; 11 positions match TRBD2. V shed 1 base, J shed 5 bases, and the junction held 4 bases outside the gene matches. This CDR3 spans 16 amino acids. Germline loops: CDR1 SGHRS, CDR2 YFSETQ. CDR3 bases: TGCGCCAGCAGCTTGTCACTAGCGGGAGTTACCGGGGAGCTGTTTTTT. Protein: CASSLSLAGVTGELFF.

With respect to this clone: The sample holds other DNA sequences that translate to the same CDR3. The rearrangement links TRBV11-3 to TRBJ2-5, with D perhaps TRBD1 (6 bases). V was cut by 5 bases and J by 3 bases, with 10 bases left in between. Germline V CDR1 and CDR2: SGHNT, YENEEA. The CDR3 covers 13 residues. Here the CDR3 DNA reads TGTGCCAGCAGCCTAGGACAGAAAGAGACCCAGTACTTC. It specifies CASSLGQKETQYF. The full variable domain, rest sourced from reference TRBV11-3 and TRBJ2-5, is EAGVVQSPRYKIIEKKQPVAFWCNPISGHNTLYWYLQNLGQGPELLIRYENEEAVDDSQLPKDRFSAERLKGVDSTLKIQPAELGDSAVYLCASSLGQKETQYFGPGTRLLVL.

The chain has TRBV5-5 and TRBJ1-5; 7 bases match TRBD1. V shed 4 bases and J 5 bases; nucleotides not matched to a gene: 9. The CDR3 runs 15 residues. Germline CDR1 is SGHKS and CDR2 is YYEKEE (reference sequence). CDR3 sequence reads: CASSPAGGLDQPQHF. The CDR3 nucleotides are TGTGCCAGCAGCCCGGCAGGGGGTTTGGATCAGCCCCAGCATTTT.

The chain links TRBV5-1 to TRBJ2-1; D could derive from TRBD1 or TRBD2 (5 bases each). Trimming cost V 0 bases and J 6 bases, with 16 bases left between them. The CDR3 has 16 residues. Germline lookup yields CDR1 SGHRS and CDR2 YFSETQ. The CDR3 nucleotides read TGCGCCAGCAGCTTGGTTCCGGGGACCGGAGTCAATGAGCAGTTCTTC. Translation gives CASSLVPGTGVNEQFF.

This clone was recorded once. The chain joins TRBV6-1 to TRBJ2-5, with D uncertain. V was clipped by 1 base and J by 5 bases, with 5 bases between them. The CDR3 totals 12 residues. The germline V gene encodes CDR1 MNHNS and CDR2 SASEGT. The CDR3 nucleotides read TGTGCCAGCAGTGAAGTTTATGAGACCCAGTACTTC. Its translation is CASSEVYETQYF.